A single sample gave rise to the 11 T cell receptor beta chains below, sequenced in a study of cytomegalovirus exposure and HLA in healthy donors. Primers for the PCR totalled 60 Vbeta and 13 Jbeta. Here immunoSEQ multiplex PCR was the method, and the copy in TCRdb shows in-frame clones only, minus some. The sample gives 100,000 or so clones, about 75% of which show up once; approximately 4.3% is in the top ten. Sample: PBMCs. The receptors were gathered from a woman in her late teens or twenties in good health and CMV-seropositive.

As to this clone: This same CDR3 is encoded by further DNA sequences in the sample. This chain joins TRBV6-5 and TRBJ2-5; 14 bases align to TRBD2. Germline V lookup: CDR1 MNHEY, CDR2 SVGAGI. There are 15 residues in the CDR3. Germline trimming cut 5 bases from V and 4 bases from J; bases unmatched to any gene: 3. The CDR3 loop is CASSTGLAGGETQYF. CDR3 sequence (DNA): TGTGCCAGCAGTACTGGACTAGCGGGAGGAGAGACCCAGTACTTC.

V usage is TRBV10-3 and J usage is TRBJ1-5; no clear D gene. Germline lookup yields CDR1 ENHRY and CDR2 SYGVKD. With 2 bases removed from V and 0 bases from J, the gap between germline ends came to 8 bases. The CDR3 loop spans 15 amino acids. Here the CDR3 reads CAISETGDSNQPQHF. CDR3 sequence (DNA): TGTGCCATCAGTGAGACCGGGGATAGCAATCAGCCCCAGCATTTT.

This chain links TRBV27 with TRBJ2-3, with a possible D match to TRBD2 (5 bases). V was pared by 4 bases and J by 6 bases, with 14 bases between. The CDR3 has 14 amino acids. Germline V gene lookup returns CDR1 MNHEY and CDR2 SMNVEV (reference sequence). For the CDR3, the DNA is TGTGCCAGCAGTTGGAGGAATGGCGTGGATACGCAGTATTTT. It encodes CASSWRNGVDTQYF.

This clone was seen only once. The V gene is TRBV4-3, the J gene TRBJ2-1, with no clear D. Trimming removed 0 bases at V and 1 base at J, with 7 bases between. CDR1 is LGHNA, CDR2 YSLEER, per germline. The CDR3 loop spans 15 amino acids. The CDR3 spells CASSQDVASYNEQFF. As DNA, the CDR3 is TGCGCCAGCAGCCAAGATGTAGCTTCCTACAATGAGCAGTTCTTC.

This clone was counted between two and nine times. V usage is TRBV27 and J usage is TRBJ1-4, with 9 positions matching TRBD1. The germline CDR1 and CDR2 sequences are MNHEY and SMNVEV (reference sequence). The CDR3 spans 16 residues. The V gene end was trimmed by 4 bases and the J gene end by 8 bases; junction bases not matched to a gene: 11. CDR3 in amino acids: CASSSAYRGQREKLFF. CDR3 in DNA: TGTGCCAGCAGTTCGGCATACAGGGGGCAAAGGGAAAAACTGTTTTTT.

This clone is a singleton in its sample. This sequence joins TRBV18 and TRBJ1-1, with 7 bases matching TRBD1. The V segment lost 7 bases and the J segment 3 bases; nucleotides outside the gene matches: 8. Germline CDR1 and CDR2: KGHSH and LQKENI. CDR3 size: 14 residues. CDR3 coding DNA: TGTGCCAGCTTCACGACAGGGACTTACACTGAAGCTTTCTTT. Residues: CASFTTGTYTEAFF.

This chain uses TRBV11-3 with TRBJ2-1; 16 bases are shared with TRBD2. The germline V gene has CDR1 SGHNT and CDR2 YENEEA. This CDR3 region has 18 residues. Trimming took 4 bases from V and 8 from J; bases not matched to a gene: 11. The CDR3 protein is CASSSWRGTSGRGDEQFF. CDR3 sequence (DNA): TGTGCCAGCAGCTCTTGGAGGGGGACTAGCGGGAGGGGGGATGAGCAGTTCTTC.

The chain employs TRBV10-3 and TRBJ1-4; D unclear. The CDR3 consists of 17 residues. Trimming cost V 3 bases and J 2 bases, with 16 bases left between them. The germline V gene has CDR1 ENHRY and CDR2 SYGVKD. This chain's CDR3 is CAISDGPRTGTNEKLFF. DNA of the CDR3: TGTGCCATCAGTGATGGGCCCAGGACGGGGACTAATGAAAAACTGTTTTTT.

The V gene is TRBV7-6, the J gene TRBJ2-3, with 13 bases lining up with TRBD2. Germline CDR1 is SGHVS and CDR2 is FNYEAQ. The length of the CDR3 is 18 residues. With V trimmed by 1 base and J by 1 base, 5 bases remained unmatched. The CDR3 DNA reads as TGTGCCAGCAGCTTAGTTTCCGGACTAGCGGGGGGCACAGATACGCAGTATTTT. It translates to CASSLVSGLAGGTDTQYF.

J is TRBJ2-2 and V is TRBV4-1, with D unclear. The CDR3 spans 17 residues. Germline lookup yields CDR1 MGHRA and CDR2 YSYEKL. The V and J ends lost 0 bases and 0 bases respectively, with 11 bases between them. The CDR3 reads CASSQDQSTANTGELFF. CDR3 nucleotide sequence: TGCGCCAGCAGCCAAGATCAATCTACCGCGAACACCGGGGAGCTGTTTTTT.

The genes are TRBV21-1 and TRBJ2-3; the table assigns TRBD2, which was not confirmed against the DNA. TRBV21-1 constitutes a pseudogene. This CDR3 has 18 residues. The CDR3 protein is CATVPLSGGRGSTDTQYF. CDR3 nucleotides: TGTGCCACGGTCCCCCTGTCTGGCGGGAGGGGAAGCACAGATACGCAGTATTTT.